This TCR beta chain was recorded in a study of T cell clones after liver transplantation. Study context: Samples came from ITN030ST, which attempted immunosuppression withdrawal within 2 years of liver transplantation. Until 12-24 months post-transplant, subjects got standard immunosuppression and no induction. Overall study findings and caveats: Compared with third party-reactive sequences, donor-reactive ones declined more, independent of withdrawal success.

Only in-frame clones appear in the TCRdb table, and some are missing; sequencing was by immunoSEQ multiplex PCR. The data contain around 71,000 clones, roughly 80% of them seen just once; the ten biggest clones take up 0.79%. A note on this clone: Antigen unknown.

V was pared by 4 bases and J by 5 bases, with 14 bases between. The germline V gene encodes CDR1 SGDLS and CDR2 YYNGEE. The CDR3 is made up of 14 amino acids. V gene TRBV9 combines with J gene TRBJ2-3; D tentatively fits TRBD1 or TRBD2 (5 bases each). The sequence was collected from a human patient who received a liver transplant. Some T cells may be transferred from the graft donor. The sequencing here drew on CD4+ T cells from blood, taken 12 months after liver transplant. This chain's CDR3 is CASSPLGTGDTQYF. In nucleotides, the CDR3 is TGTGCCAGCAGCCCTCTGGGGACCGGAGATACGCAGTATTTT. Filled out from reference TRBV9 and TRBJ2-3, the complete variable domain reads DSGVTQTPKHLITATGQRVTLRCSPRSGDLSVYWYQQSLDQGLQFLIQYYNGEERAKGNILERFSAQQFPDLHSELNLSSLELGDSALYFCASSPLGTGDTQYFGPGTRLTVL.